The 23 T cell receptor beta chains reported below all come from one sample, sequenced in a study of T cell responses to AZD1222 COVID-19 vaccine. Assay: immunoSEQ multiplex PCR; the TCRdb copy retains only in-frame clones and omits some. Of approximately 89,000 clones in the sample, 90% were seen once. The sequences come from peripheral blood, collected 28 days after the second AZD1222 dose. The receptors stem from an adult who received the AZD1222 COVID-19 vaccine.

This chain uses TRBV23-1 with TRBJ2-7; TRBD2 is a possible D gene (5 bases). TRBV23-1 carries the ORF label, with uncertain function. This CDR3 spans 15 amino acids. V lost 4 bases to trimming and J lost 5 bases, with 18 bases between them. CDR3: CASSPGRGQMDEQYF. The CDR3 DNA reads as TGCGCCAGCAGTCCAGGACGCGGGCAAATGGACGAGCAGTACTTC.

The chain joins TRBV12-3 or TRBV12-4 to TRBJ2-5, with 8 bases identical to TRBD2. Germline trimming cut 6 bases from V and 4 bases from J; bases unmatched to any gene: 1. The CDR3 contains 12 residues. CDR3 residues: CASRGTRETQYF. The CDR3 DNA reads TGTGCCAGCAGAGGGACTAGAGAGACCCAGTACTTC.

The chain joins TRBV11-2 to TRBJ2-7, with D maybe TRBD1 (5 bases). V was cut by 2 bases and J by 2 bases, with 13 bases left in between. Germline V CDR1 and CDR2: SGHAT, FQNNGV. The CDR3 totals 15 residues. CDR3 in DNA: TGTGCCAGCAGCTTACAGGTTGTAGGGGCCTACGAGCAGTACTTC. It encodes CASSLQVVGAYEQYF.

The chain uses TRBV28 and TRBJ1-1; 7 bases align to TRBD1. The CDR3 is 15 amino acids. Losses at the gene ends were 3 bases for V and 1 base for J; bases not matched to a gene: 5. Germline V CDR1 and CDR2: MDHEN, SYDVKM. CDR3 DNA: TGTGCCAGCAGTTTGACCGGGACAGCGAACACTGAAGCTTTCTTT. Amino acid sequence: CASSLTGTANTEAFF.

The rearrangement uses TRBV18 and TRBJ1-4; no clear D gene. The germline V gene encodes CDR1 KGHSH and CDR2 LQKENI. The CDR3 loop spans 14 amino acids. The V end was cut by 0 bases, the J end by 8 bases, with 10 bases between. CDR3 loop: CASSPPSSKEKLFF. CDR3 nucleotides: TGTGCCAGCTCACCACCGAGCTCAAAAGAAAAACTGTTTTTT.

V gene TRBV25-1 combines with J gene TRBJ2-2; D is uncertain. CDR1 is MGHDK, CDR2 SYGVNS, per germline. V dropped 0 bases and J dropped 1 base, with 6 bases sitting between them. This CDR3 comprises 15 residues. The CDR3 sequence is CASSEYSRNTGELFF. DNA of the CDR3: TGTGCCAGCAGTGAATATTCCCGGAACACCGGGGAGCTGTTTTTT.

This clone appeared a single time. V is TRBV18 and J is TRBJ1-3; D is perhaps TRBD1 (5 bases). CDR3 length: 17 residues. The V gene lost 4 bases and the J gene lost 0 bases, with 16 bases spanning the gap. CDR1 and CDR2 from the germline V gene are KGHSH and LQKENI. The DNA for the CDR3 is TGTGCCAGCTCACAACCCCTCGGGGGGAGCTCTGGAAACACCATATATTTT. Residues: CASSQPLGGSSGNTIYF.

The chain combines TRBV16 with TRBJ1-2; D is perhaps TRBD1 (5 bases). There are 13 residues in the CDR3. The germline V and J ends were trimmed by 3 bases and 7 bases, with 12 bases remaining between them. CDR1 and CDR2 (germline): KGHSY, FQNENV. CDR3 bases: TGTGCCAGCAGCCACGAGGGGACGGCTGGCTACACCTTC. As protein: CASSHEGTAGYTF.

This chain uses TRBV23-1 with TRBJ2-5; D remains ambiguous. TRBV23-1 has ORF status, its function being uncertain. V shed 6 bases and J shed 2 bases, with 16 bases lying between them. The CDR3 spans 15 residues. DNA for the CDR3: TGCGCCAGCAGCAAGTGGCAAACCCGACAAGAGACCCAGTACTTC. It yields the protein CASSKWQTRQETQYF.

The CDR3 nucleotides read TGCGCCAGCAGCTCCGGGACCCGGCTGTTTTTT. Its protein product is CASSSGTRLFF. The chain is built from TRBV5-1 and TRBJ1-4; possibly TRBD1 for D (5 bases). The CDR3 runs to 11 residues. Germline V gene sequence: CDR1 SGHRS, CDR2 YFSETQ. Trimming pared 3 bases from V and 14 bases from J, leaving 11 bases between.

The CDR3 coding sequence is TGCAGCGTTCGGCGGGGGTACGAGCAGTACTTC. Its translation: CSVRRGYEQYF. The V and J genes are TRBV29-1 and TRBJ2-7; 7 nucleotides align to TRBD2. The V gene's germline CDR1 is SQVTM and CDR2 ANQGSEA. This CDR3 comprises 11 residues. V was pared by 5 bases and J by 4 bases, with 2 bases of the junction left unmatched.

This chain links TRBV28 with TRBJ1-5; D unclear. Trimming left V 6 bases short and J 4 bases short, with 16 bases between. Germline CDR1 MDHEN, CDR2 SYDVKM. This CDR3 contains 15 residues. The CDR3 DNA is TGTGCCAGCAGCGTGGAACAGCTTATTAATCAGCCCCAGCATTTT. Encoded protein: CASSVEQLINQPQHF.

DNA of the CDR3: TGTGCCAGCAGTTTAGACGGGGGCCGGGTCGGTACGCAGTATTTT. Encoded protein: CASSLDGGRVGTQYF. The chain carries TRBV28 and TRBJ2-3; either TRBD1 or TRBD2 may fit D (6 bases each). The germline V gene encodes CDR1 MDHEN and CDR2 SYDVKM. V gave up 2 bases and J gave up 8 bases, with 17 bases separating them. The CDR3 loop spans 15 amino acids. Full variable domain (remainder filled in from reference TRBV28 and TRBJ2-3): DVKVTQSSRYLVKRTGEKVFLECVQDMDHENMFWYRQDPGLGLRLIYFSYDVKMKEKGDIPEGYSVSREKKERFSLILESASTNQTSMYLCASSLDGGRVGTQYFGPGTRLTVL.

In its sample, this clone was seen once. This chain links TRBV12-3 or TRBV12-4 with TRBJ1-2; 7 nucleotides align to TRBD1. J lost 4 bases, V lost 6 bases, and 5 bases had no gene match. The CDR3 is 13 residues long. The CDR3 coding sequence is TGTGCCAGCAGGTCACAGGGGTTCTATGGCTACACCTTC. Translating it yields CASRSQGFYGYTF.

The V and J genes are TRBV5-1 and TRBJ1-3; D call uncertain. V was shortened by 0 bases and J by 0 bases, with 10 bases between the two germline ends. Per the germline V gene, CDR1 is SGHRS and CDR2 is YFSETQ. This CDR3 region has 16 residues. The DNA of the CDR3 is TGCGCCAGCAGCTTGGGGCCGAAGGGCTCTGGAAACACCATATATTTT. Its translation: CASSLGPKGSGNTIYF. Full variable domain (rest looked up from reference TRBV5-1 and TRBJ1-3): KAGVTQTPRYLIKTRGQQVTLSCSPISGHRSVSWYQQTPGQGLQFLFEYFSETQRNKGNFPGRFSGRQFSNSRSEMNVSTLELGDSALYLCASSLGPKGSGNTIYFGEGSWLTVV.

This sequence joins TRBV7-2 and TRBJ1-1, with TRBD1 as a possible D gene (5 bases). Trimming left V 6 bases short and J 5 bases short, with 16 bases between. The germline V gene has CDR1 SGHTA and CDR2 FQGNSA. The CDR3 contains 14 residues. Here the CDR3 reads CASSYSGGGTEAFF. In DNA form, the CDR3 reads TGTGCCAGCAGTTACAGTGGGGGGGGGACTGAAGCTTTCTTT.

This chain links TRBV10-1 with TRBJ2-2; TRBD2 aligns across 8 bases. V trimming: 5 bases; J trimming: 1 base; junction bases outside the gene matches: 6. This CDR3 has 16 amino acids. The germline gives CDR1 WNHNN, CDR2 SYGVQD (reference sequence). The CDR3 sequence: CASSFSGVKNTGELFF. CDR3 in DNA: TGCGCCAGCAGTTTTAGCGGGGTGAAGAACACCGGGGAGCTGTTTTTT.

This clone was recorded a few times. The CDR3 protein is CASTGAGWQPQHF. The CDR3 DNA follows: TGTGCCAGTACTGGTGCGGGGTGGCAGCCCCAGCATTTT. The chain recombines TRBV19 with TRBJ1-5; D remains ambiguous. The CDR3 sequence is 13 residues long. Germline assignment: CDR1 LNHDA and CDR2 SQIVND (reference sequence). The V and J ends lost 7 bases and 7 bases respectively, with 14 bases between them. Variable domain in full (rest from reference TRBV19 and TRBJ1-5): DGGITQSPKYLFRKEGQNVTLSCEQNLNHDAMYWYRQDPGQGLRLIYYSQIVNDFQKGDIAEGYSVSREKKESFPLTVTSAQKNPTAFYLCASTGAGWQPQHFGDGTRLSIL.

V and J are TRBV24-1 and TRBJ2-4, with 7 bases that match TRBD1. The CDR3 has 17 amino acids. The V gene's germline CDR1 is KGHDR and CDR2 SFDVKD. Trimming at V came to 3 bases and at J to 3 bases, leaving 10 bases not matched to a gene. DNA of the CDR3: TGTGCCACCAGTGATGCTCAGGGGCAGGGGGTCAAAAACATTCAGTACTTC. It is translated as CATSDAQGQGVKNIQYF.

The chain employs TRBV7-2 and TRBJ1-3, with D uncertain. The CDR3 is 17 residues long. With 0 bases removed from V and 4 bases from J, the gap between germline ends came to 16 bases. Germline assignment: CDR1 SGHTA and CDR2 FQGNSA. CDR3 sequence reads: CASSLAYRLMGGNTIYF. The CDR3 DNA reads TGTGCCAGCAGCTTAGCTTATCGCTTAATGGGCGGAAACACCATATATTTT.

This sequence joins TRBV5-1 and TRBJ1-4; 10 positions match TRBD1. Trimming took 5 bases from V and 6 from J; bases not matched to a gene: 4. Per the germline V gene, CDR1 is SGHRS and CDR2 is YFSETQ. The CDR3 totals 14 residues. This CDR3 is CASRPGTGDEKLFF. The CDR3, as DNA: TGCGCCAGCAGGCCCGGGACAGGGGATGAAAAACTGTTTTTT.

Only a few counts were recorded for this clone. The chain's CDR3 is CASSIQGERSNQPQHF. CDR3 bases: TGTGCCAGCAGCATCCAGGGGGAACGGAGCAATCAGCCCCAGCATTTT. This sequence joins TRBV5-5 and TRBJ1-5; 7 bases align to TRBD1. The CDR3 spans 16 residues. Germline assignment: CDR1 SGHKS and CDR2 YYEKEE (reference sequence). Losses at the gene ends were 4 bases for V and 1 base for J; bases not matched to a gene: 8. Supplemented by reference TRBV5-5 and TRBJ1-5, the full variable domain reads DAGVTQSPTHLIKTRGQQVTLRCSPISGHKSVSWYQQVLGQGPQFIFQYYEKEERGRGNFPDRFSARQFPNYSSELNVNALLLGDSALYLCASSIQGERSNQPQHFGDGTRLSIL.

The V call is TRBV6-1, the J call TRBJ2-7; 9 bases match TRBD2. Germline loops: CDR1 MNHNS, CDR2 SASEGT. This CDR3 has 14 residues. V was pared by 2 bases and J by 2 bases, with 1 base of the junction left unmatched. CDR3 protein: CASSESGGPYEQYF. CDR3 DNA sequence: TGTGCCAGCAGTGAAAGCGGGGGGCCCTACGAGCAGTACTTC.